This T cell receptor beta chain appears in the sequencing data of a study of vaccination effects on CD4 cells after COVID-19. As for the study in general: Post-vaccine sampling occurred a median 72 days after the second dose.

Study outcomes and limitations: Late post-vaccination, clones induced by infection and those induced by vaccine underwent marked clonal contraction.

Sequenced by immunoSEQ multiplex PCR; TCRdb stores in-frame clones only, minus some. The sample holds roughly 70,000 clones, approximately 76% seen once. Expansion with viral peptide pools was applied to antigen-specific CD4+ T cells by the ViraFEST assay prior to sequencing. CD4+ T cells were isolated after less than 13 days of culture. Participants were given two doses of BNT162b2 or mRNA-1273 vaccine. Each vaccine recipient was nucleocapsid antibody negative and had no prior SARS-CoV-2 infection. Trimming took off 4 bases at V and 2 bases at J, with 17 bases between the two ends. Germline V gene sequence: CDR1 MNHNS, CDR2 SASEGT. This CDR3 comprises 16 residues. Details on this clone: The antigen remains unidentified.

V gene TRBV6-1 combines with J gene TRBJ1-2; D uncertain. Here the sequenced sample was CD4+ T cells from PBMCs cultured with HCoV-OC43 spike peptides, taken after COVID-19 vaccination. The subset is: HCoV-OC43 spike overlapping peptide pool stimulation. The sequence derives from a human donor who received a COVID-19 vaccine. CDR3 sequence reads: CASSGPLRTENYGYTF. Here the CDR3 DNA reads TGTGCCAGCAGTGGCCCACTCCGCACTGAGAACTATGGCTACACCTTC.